A selection of T cell receptor beta chains follows, all from one sample in a study of CD8+CD57+ T cells in acquired aplastic anemia. TCRdb called the reads again in MiXCR, with one record for every CDR3 protein. The sample holds around 190,000 distinct CDR3 sequences; around 50% are singletons and the top ten take 10% to 15%. The specimen sequenced was sorted CD4+, CD8+, or CD8+CD57+ T cells (not recorded which) from PBMCs. These receptors all stem from a human donor with aplastic anemia. Both conserved end residues are part of each CDR3. The order of the fields is V gene, J gene, D gene, clone size, CDR3 protein, CDR3 DNA. The D gene is left open where the match is weak. The size entry is marked missing in some rows and otherwise reads once, few, many or a size class.

TRBV9,TRBJ2-5,-,-,CASSVGGMETQYF,TGTGCCAGCAGCGTAGGAGGGATGGAGACCCAGTACTTC
TRBV7-9,TRBJ2-7,-,-,CASSFGGGPYEQYF,TGTGCCAGCAGCTTTGGGGGTGGCCCCTACGAGCAGTACTTT
TRBV19,TRBJ2-5,-,-,CASSPLWDNDETQYF,TGTGCCAGTAGTCCGCTATGGGACAATGACGAGACCCAGTACTTC
TRBV29-1,TRBJ2-7,-,-,CSESYEQYF,TGCAGCGAGTCCTACGAGCAGTACTTC
TRBV10-3,TRBJ2-7,TRBD2,few,CAISESGGEQYF,TGTGCCATCAGTGAGTCGGGGGGGGAGCAGTACTTC
TRBV20-1,TRBJ2-7,-,few,CSARGTDAYEQYF,TGCAGTGCGAGGGGGACGGACGCCTACGAGCAGTACTTC
TRBV10-3,TRBJ2-7,-,-,CAISSPLRNSYERYF,TGTGCCATCAGCAGCCCGCTCCGGAACTCCTACGAGCGGTACTTC
TRBV10-3,TRBJ1-2,TRBD1,-,CAISGWDRLRYGYTF,TGTGCCATCAGTGGATGGGACAGACTTCGCTATGGCTACACCTTC
TRBV19,TRBJ1-1,TRBD1,-,CASSLGQGIGTEAFF,TGTGCCAGTAGCCTTGGACAGGGAATCGGCACTGAAGCTTTCTTT
TRBV24-1,TRBJ2-3,-,-,CATSPPSTATQYF,TGTGCCACCAGTCCCCCCTCCACAGCTACGCAGTATTTT
TRBV20-1,TRBJ1-5,-,-,CSARDYGEGRGAQHF,TGCAGTGCTAGAGATTATGGAGAAGGTCGAGGGGCCCAGCATTTT
TRBV9,TRBJ2-3,TRBD1,-,CASSVAGGPTQYF,TGTGCCAGCAGCGTAGCAGGGGGCCCTACGCAGTATTTT
TRBV10-3,TRBJ2-1,TRBD1,-,CAISGRRDRGLDEQFF,TGTGCCATCAGTGGCCGCCGGGACAGGGGACTCGATGAGCAGTTCTTC
TRBV11-3,TRBJ1-5,-,-,CASSLGVGYNQPQHF,TGTGCCAGCAGCTTAGGCGTAGGCTATAATCAGCCCCAGCATTTT
TRBV7-9,TRBJ1-1,-,-,CASSLASSMNTEAFF,TGTGCCAGCAGCTTAGCGTCCTCTATGAACACTGAAGCTTTCTTT
TRBV7-2,TRBJ2-5,-,few,CASSASRVETQYF,TGTGCCAGCAGCGCGTCGAGAGTAGAGACCCAGTACTTC
TRBV5-1,TRBJ2-7,-,-,CASAFGTAYEQYF,TGCGCCAGCGCCTTTGGGACTGCTTACGAGCAGTACTTC
TRBV2,TRBJ2-1,-,-,CASSHSGASYNEQFF,TGTGCCAGCAGCCATTCAGGGGCCTCCTACAATGAGCAGTTCTTC
TRBV12-3/TRBV12-4,TRBJ2-7,-,many,CASSPQQGRDEQYF,TGTGCCAGCAGCCCCCAACAGGGGCGGGATGAGCAGTACTTC
TRBV7-2,TRBJ2-3,-,-,CASSLGRGGVTDTQYF,TGTGCCAGCAGCTTAGGGCGGGGCGGGGTCACAGATACGCAGTATTTT
TRBV5-4,TRBJ2-5,-,-,CASSLKRQETQYF,TGTGCCAGCAGCTTGAAGCGGCAAGAGACCCAGTACTTC
TRBV5-1,TRBJ2-1,TRBD2,many,CASSPRTSGGANEQFF,TGCGCCAGCAGCCCCCGCACTAGCGGGGGGGCGAATGAGCAGTTCTTC
TRBV13,TRBJ1-2,TRBD1,-,CASSLGDRRSGYTF,TGTGCCAGCAGCTTAGGGGACAGGAGGTCTGGCTACACCTTC
TRBV14,TRBJ2-3,-,-,CASSQPGDTQYF,TGTGCCAGCAGCCAGCCAGGGGATACGCAGTATTTT
TRBV19,TRBJ1-6,-,many,CASSFARGEYLSSYNSPLHF,TGTGCCAGTAGTTTTGCGCGGGGGGAATATCTGAGCTCCTATAATTCACCCCTCCACTTT
TRBV2,TRBJ1-6,TRBD1,-,CASRAGTGDNSPLHF,TGTGCCAGCAGGGCCGGGACAGGGGATAATTCACCCCTCCACTTT
TRBV12-3/TRBV12-4,TRBJ2-2,TRBD2,many,CASSLRGGEGGELFF,TGTGCCAGCAGTTTACGCGGCGGGGAGGGCGGGGAGCTGTTTTTT
TRBV29-1,TRBJ2-7,-,-,CSVEGGQSYEQYF,TGCAGCGTTGAAGGGGGCCAGTCCTACGAGCAGTACTTC
TRBV10-3,TRBJ1-5,-,-,CAISESDNQPQHF,TGTGCCATCAGTGAGTCAGACAATCAGCCCCAGCATTTT
TRBV10-3,TRBJ1-3,-,few,CAISESNFGNTIYF,TGTGCCATCAGTGAGTCTAATTTCGGAAACACCATATATTTT
TRBV2,TRBJ2-7,-,-,CASSLQGTDEQYF,TGTGCCAGCAGTCTACAGGGAACGGACGAGCAGTACTTC
TRBV15,TRBJ2-1,-,-,CATSSERGEQFF,TGTGCCACCAGCAGTGAACGGGGTGAGCAGTTCTTC
TRBV15,TRBJ2-1,-,few,CATRNPVYNEQFF,TGTGCCACCCGGAACCCGGTCTACAATGAGCAGTTCTTC
TRBV19,TRBJ1-5,-,many,CASRREGNQPQHF,TGTGCCAGTAGGAGGGAGGGCAATCAGCCCCAGCATTTT
TRBV15,TRBJ2-7,-,-,CATSRDRVNYEQYF,TGTGCCACCAGCAGAGATCGGGTGAACTACGAGCAGTACTTC
TRBV7-6,TRBJ1-6,-,many,CASSLEQQKNSPLHF,TGTGCCAGCAGCTTAGAACAGCAAAAAAATTCACCCCTCCACTTT
TRBV5-1,TRBJ1-4,-,-,CASSLGSGTNEKLFF,TGCGCCAGCAGCTTAGGGTCAGGCACAAATGAAAAACTGTTTTTT
TRBV4-1,TRBJ2-3,-,many,CASSRGEGVLDTQYF,TGCGCCAGCAGCCGCGGGGAGGGGGTGTTAGATACGCAGTATTTT
TRBV24-1,TRBJ2-5,-,-,CATSDNRDRETQYF,TGTGCCACTAGTGACAACAGGGATCGGGAGACCCAGTACTTC
TRBV2,TRBJ1-1,-,few,CASRPEYGNTEAFF,TGTGCCAGCAGGCCGGAGTACGGGAACACTGAAGCTTTCTTT
TRBV11-1,TRBJ2-7,TRBD1,-,CASSSPTGPNIYEQYF,TGTGCCAGCAGCTCTCCGACAGGGCCCAATATCTACGAGCAGTACTTC